This TCR beta chain was recorded in a study of T cell changes during pregnancy in multiple sclerosis. Assay: immunoSEQ multiplex PCR; the TCRdb copy retains only in-frame clones and omits some. Here the sample spans 9,500 to 14,000 clones, about 80% being singletons. Germline V gene data show CDR1 as MNHEY and CDR2 as SVGAGI. Trimming shortened V by 1 base and J by 0 bases, and 10 bases separated the two germline ends. This CDR3 spans 15 amino acids. The V gene is TRBV6-5, the J gene TRBJ2-7; weak D call: TRBD1 (5 bases). This TCR was sampled from a female donor in good health, enrolled as a control in a pregnancy study. The material was CD8+ T cells from peripheral blood mononuclear cells, obtained after pregnancy. The CDR3 DNA reads TGTGCCAGCAGTTACTTTGGGGCGAGCTCCTACGAGCAGTACTTC. The encoded protein is CASSYFGASSYEQYF.